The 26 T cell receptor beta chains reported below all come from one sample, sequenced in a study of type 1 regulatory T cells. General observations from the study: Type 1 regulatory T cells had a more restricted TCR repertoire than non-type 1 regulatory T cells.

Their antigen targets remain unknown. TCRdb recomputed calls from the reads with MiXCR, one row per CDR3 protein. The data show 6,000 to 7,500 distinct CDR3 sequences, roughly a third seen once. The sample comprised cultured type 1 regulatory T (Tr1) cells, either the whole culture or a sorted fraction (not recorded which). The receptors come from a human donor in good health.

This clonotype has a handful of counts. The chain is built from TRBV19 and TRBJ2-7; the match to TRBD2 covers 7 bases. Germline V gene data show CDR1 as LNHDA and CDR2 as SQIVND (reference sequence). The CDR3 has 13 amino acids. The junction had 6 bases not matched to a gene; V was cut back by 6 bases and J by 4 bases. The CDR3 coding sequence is TGTGCCAGTAGCGGGACTATTCGGTACGAGCAGTACTTC. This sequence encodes CASSGTIRYEQYF.

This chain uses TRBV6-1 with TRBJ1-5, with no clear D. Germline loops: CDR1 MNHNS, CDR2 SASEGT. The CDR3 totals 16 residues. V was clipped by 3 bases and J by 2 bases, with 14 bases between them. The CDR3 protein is CASSDSGRWGNQPQHF. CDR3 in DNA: TGTGCCAGCAGTGACTCCGGACGGTGGGGCAATCAGCCCCAGCATTTT.

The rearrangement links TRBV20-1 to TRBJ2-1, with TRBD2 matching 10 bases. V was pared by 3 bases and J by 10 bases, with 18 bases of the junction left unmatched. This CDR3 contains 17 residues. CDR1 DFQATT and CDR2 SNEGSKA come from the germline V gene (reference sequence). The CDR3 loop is CSASDRGVLAGVGEQFF. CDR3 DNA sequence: TGCAGTGCTAGCGACCGGGGGGTCCTAGCGGGAGTTGGCGAGCAGTTCTTC.

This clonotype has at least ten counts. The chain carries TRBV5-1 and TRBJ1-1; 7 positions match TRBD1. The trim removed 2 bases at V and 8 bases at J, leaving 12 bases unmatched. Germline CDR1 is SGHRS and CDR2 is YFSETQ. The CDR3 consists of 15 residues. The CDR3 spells CASSLIRGPQGEAFF. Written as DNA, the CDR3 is TGCGCCAGCAGCTTAATTAGGGGGCCACAGGGAGAAGCTTTCTTT.

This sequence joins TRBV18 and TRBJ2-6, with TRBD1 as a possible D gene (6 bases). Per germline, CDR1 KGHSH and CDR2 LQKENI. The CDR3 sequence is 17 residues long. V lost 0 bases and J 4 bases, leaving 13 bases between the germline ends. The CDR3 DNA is TGTGCCAGCTCACCACCATACGCAGGGGCCGGGGCCAACGTCCTGACTTTC. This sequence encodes CASSPPYAGAGANVLTF.

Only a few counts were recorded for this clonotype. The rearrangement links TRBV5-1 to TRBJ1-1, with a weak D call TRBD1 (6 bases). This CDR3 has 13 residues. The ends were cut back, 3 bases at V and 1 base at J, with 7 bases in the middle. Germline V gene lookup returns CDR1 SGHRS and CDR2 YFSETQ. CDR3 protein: CASSSGQNTEAFF. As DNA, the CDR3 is TGCGCCAGCAGCTCGGGACAGAACACTGAAGCTTTCTTT.

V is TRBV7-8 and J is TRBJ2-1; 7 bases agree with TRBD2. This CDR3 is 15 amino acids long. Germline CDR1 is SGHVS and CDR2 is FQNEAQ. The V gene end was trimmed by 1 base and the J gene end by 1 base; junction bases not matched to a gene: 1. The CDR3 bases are TGTGCCAGCAGCTTAGGCGGGAGATCCTACAATGAGCAGTTCTTC. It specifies CASSLGGRSYNEQFF.

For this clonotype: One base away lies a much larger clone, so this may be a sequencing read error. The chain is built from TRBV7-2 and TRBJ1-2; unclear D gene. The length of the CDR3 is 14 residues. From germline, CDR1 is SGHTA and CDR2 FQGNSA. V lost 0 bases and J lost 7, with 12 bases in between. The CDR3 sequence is CASSLAPGSCGYTF. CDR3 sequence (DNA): TGTGCCAGCAGCTTAGCTCCCGGTTCCTGTGGCTACACCTTC.

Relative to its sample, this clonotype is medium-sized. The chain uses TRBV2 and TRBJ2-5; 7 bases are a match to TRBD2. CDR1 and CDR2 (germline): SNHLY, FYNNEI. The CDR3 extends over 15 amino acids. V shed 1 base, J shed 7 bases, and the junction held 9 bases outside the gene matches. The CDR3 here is CASSEVRGSEGTQYF. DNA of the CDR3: TGTGCCAGCAGTGAAGTACGCGGGAGCGAAGGGACCCAGTACTTC.

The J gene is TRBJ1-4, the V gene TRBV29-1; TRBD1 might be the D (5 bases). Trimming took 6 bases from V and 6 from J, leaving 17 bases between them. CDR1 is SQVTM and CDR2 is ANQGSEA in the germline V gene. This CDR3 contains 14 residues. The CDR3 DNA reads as TGCAGCGTAACCATGCCAGGGTGGGATGAAAAACTGTTTTTT. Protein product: CSVTMPGWDEKLFF.

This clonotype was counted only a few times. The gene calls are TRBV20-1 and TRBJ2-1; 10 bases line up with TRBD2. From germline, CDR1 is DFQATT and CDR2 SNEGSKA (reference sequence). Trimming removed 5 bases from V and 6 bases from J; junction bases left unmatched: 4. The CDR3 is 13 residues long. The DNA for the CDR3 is TGCAGTGCTTCGACTAGCGGGCTCAATGAGCAGTTCTTC. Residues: CSASTSGLNEQFF.

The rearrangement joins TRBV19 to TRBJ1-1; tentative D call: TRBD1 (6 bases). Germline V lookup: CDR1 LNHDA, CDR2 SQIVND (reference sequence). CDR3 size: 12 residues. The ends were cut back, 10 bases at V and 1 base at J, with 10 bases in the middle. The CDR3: CATEGGNTEAFF. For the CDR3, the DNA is TGTGCCACCGAGGGGGGGAACACTGAAGCTTTCTTT.

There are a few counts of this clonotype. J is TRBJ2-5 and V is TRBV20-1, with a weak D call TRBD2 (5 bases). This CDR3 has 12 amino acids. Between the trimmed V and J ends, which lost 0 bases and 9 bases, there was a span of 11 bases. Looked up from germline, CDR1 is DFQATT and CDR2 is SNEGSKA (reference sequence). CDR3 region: CSARDPLGPQYF. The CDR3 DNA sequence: TGCAGTGCTAGAGATCCACTAGGGCCCCAGTACTTC.

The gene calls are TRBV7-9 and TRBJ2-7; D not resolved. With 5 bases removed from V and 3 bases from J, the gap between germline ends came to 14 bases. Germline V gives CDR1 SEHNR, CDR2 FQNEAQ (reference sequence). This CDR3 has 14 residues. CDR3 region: CASSPAGTDYEQYF. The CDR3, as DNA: TGTGCCAGCAGCCCCGCAGGAACGGACTACGAGCAGTACTTC. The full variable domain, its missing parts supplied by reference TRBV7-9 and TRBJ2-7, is DTGVSQNPRHKITKRGQNVTFRCDPISEHNRLYWYRQTLGQGPEFLTYFQNEAQLEKSRLLSDRFSAERPKGSFSTLEIQRTEQGDSAMYLCASSPAGTDYEQYFGPGTRLTVT.

CDR3 loop: CASRSTSGTGPESQHF. CDR3 coding DNA: TGTGCCAGTAGAAGCACCTCCGGGACAGGTCCCGAATCCCAGCATTTT. J is TRBJ1-5 and V is TRBV19; TRBD1 matches 8 bases. CDR1 and CDR2 from the germline V gene are LNHDA and SQIVND (reference sequence). Trimming took 6 bases from V and 11 from J; bases not matched to a gene: 18. This CDR3 has 16 amino acids.

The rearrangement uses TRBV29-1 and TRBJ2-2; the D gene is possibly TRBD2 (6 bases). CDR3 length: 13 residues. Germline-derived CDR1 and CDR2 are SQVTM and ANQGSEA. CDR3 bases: TGCGGCGCCGGAGCGGGTACGGTCGGGGAGCTGTTTTTT. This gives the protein CGAGAGTVGELFF.

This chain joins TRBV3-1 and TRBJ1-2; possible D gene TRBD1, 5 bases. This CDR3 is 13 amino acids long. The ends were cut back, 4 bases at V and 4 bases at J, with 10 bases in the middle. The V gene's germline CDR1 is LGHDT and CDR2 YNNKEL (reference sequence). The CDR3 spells CASSRQPSYGYTF. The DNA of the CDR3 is TGTGCCAGCAGCCGACAGCCGAGCTATGGCTACACCTTC.

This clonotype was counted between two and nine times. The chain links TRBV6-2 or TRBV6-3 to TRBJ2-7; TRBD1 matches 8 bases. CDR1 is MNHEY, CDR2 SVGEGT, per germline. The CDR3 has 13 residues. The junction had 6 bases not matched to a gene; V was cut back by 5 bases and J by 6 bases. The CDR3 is CASSPRGQGEQYF. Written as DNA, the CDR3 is TGTGCCAGCAGTCCCAGGGGGCAAGGCGAGCAGTACTTC.

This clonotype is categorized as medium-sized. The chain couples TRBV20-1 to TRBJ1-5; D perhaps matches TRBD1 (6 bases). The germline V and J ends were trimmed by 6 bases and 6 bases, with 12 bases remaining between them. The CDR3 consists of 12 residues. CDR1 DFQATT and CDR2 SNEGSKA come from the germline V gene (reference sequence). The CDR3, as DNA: TGCAGTGCCCAAACAGGGACTCAGCCCCAGCATTTT. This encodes CSAQTGTQPQHF.

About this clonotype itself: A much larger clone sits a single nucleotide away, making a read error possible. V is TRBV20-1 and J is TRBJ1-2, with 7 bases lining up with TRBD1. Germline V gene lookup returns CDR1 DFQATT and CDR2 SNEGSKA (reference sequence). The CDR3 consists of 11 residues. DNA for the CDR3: TGCAGTGCGGGGACAGATGTGGGCTGCACCTTC. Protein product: CSAGTDVGCTF.

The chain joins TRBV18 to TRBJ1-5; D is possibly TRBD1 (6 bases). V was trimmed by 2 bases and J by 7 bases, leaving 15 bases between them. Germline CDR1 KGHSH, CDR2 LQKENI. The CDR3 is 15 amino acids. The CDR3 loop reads CASSPNQGRGQPQHF. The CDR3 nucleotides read TGTGCCAGCTCACCAAACCAGGGGAGGGGACAGCCCCAGCATTTT.

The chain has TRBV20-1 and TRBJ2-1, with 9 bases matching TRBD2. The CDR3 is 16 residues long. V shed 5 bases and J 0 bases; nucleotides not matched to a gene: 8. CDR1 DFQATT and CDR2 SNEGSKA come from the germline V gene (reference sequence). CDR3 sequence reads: CSAWSLAGSSYNEQFF. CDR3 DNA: TGCAGTGCTTGGTCCCTAGCGGGGAGCTCCTACAATGAGCAGTTCTTC.

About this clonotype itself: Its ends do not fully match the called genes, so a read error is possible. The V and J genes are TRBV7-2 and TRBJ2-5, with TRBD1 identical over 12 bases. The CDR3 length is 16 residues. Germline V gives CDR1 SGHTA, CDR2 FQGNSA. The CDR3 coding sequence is TGTGTCAGCAGCCCCGGGACAGGGGGCCTAGAAGAGACCCAGTACTTC. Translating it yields CVSSPGTGGLEETQYF.

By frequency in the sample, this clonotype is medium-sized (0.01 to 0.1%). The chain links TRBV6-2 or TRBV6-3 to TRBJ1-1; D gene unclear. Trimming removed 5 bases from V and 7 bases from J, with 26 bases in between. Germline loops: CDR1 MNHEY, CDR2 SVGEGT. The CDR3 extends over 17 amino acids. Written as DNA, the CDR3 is TGTGCCAGCAGTCCCGGGAGGTCAGGCGGGTATTTTGGTGAAGCTTTCTTT. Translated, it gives CASSPGRSGGYFGEAFF.

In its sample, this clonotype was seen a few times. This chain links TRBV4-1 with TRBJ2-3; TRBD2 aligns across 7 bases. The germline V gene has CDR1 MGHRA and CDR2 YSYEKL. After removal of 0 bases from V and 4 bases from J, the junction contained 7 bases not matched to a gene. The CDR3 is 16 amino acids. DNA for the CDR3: TGCGCCAGCAGCCAAGATTCAGCGGGGCCGCCAGATACGCAGTATTTT. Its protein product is CASSQDSAGPPDTQYF.

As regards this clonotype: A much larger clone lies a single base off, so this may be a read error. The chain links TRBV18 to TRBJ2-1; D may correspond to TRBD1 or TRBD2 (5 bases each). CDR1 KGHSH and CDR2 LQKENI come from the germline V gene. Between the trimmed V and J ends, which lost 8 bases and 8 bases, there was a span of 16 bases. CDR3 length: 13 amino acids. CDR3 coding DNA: TGTGCCAGCCCCCCGGGGCTCAGCCATGAGCAGTTCTTC. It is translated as CASPPGLSHEQFF.